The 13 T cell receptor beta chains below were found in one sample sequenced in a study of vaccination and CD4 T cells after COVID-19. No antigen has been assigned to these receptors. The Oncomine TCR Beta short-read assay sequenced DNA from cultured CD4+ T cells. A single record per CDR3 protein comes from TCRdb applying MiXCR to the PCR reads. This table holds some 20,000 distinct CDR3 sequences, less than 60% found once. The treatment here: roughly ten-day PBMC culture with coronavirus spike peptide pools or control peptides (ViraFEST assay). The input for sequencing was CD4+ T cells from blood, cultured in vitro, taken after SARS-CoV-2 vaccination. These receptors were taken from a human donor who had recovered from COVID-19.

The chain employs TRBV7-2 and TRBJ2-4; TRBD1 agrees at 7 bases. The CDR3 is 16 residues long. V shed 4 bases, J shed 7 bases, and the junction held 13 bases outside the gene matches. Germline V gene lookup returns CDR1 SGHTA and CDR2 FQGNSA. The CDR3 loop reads CASSSPDRDQGNIQYF. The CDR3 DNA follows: TGTGCCAGCAGCTCGCCTGACAGGGATCAGGGCAACATTCAGTACTTC.

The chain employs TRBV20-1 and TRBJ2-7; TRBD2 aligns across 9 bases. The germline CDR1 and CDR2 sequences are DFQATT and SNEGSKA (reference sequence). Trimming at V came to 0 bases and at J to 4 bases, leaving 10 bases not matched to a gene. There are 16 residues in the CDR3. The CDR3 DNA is TGCAGTGCTAGAGATGGGGGGAGCGGGGGGCCTTACGAGCAGTACTTC. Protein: CSARDGGSGGPYEQYF.

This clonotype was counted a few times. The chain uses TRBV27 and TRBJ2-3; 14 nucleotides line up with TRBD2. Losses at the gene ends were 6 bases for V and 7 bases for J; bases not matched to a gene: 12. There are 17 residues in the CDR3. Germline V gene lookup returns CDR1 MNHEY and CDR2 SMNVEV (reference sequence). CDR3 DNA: TGTGCCAGCAGCGCGGGGACTAGCGGGAGAGAGGCCAATACGCAGTATTTT. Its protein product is CASSAGTSGREANTQYF.

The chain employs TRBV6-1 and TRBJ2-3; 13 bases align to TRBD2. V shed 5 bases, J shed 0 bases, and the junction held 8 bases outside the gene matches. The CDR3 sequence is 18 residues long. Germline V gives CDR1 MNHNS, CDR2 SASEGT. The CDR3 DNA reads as TGTGCCAGCAGTCTGGGACTAGCGGGGACCTTTAGCACAGATACGCAGTATTTT. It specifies CASSLGLAGTFSTDTQYF.

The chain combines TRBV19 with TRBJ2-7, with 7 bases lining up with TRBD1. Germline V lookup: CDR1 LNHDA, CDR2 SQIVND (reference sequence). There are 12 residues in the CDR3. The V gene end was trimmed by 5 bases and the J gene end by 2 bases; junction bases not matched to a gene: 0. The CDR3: CASSQGAYEQYF. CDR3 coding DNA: TGTGCCAGTAGTCAGGGGGCCTACGAGCAGTACTTC.

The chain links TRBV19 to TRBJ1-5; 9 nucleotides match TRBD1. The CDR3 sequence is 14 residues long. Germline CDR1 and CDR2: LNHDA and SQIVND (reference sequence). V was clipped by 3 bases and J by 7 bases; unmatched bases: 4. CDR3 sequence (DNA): TGTGCCAGTAGTATTGCAGGACAGGGGCAGCCCCAGCATTTT. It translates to CASSIAGQGQPQHF.

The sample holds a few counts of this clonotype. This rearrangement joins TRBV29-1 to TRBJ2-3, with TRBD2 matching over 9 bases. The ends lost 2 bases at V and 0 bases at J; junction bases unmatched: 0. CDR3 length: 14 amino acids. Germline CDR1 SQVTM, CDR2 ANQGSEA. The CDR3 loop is CSVETSGSTDTQYF. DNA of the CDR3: TGCAGCGTTGAAACTAGCGGGAGCACAGATACGCAGTATTTT.

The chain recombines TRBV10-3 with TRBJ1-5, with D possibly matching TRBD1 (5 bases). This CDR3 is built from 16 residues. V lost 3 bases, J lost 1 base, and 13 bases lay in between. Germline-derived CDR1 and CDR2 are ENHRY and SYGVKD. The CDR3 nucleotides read TGTGCCATCAGTGAAAGCAGCCCAGGGAGCAATCAGCCCCAGCATTTT. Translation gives CAISESSPGSNQPQHF.

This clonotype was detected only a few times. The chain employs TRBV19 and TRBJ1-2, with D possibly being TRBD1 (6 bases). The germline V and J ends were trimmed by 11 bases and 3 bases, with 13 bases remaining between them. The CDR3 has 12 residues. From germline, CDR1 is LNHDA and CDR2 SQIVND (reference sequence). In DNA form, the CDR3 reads TGTGCCGCCCGGGACAATTACTATGGCTACACCTTC. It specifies CAARDNYYGYTF.

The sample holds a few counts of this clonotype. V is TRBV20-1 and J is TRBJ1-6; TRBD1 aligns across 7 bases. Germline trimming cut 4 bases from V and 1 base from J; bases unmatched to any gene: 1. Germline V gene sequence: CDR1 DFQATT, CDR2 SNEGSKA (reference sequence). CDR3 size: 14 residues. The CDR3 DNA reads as TGCAGTGCTACAGGGGGATCCTATAATTCACCCCTCCACTTT. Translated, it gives CSATGGSYNSPLHF.

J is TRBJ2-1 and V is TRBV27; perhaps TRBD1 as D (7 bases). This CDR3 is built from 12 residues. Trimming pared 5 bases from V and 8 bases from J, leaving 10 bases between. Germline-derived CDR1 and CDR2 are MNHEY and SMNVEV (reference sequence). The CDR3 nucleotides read TGTGCCAGCAGTGTCAGGGGGGATGAGCAGTTCTTC. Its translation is CASSVRGDEQFF.

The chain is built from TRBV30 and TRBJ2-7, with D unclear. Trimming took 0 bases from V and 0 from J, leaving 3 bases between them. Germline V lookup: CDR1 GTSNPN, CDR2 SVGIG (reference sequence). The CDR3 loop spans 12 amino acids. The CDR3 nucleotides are TGTGCCTGGAGTGTTACCTCCTACGAGCAGTACTTC. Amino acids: CAWSVTSYEQYF.

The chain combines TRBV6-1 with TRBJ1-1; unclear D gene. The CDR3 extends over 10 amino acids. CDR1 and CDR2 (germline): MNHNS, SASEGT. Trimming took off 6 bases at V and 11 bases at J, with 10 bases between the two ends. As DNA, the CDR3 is TGTGCCAGCAGGAACCTGGATGCTTTCTTT. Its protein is CASRNLDAFF.